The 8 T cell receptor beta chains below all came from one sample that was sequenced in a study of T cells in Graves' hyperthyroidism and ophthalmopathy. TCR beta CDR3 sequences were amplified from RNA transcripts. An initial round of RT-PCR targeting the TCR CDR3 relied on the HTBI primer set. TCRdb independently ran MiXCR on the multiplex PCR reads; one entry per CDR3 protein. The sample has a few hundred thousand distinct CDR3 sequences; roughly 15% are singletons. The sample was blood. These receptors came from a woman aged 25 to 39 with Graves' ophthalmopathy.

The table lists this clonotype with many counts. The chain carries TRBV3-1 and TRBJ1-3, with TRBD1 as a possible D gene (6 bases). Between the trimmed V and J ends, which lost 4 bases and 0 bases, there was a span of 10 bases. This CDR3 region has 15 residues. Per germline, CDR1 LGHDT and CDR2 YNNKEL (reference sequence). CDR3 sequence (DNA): TGTGCCAGCAGCCGGACAGATAGCTCTGGAAACACCATATATTTT. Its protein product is CASSRTDSSGNTIYF.

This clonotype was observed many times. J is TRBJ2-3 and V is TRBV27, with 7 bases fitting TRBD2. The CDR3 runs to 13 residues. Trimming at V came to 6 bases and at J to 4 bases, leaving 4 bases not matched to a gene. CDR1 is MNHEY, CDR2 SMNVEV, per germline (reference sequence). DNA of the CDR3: TGTGCCAGCAGCCGACTAGCCTCAGATACGCAGTATTTT. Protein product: CASSRLASDTQYF.

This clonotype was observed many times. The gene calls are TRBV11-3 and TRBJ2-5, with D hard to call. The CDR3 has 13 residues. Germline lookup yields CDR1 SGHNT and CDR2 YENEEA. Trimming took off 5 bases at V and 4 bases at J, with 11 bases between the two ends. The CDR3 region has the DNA TGTGCCAGCAGCCCCAGCGCCCTAGAGACCCAGTACTTC. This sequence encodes CASSPSALETQYF.

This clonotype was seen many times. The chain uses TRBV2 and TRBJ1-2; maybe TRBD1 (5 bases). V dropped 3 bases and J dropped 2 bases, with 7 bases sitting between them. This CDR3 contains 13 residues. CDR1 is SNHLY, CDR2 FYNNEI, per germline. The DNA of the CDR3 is TGTGCCAGCAGTGAGGGGGGAAACTATGGCTACACCTTC. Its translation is CASSEGGNYGYTF.

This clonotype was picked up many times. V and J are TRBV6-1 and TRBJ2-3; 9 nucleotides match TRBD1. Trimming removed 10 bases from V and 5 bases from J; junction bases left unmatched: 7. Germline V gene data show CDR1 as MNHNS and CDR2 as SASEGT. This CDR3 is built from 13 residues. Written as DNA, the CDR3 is TGTGCCATCGGAAGACAGGGGGAAGATACGCAGTATTTT. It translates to CAIGRQGEDTQYF.

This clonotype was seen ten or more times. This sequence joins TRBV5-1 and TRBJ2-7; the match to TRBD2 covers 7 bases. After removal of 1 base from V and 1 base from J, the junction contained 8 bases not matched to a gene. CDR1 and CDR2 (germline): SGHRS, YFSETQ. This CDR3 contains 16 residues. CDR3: CASSLPGGIWSYEQYF. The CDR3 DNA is TGCGCCAGCAGCTTGCCCGGGGGGATTTGGTCCTACGAGCAGTACTTC.

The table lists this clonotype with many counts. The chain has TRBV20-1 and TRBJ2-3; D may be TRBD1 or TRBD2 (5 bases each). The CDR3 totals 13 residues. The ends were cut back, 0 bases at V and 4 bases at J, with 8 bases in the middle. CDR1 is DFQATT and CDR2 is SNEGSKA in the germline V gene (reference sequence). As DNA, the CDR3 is TGCAGTGCTAGAGATGAGGGGCCAGATACGCAGTATTTT. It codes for CSARDEGPDTQYF.

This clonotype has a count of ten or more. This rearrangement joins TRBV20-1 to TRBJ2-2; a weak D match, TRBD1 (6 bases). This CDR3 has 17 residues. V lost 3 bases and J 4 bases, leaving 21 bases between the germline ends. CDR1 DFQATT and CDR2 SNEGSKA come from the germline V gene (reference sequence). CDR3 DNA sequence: TGCAGTGCTAGGGAACAACAGGGAGTAGGCCGCACCGGGGAGCTGTTTTTT. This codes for CSAREQQGVGRTGELFF.